One sample yielded the 9 T cell receptor beta chains listed below, sequenced in a study of early T cells in non-severe SARS-CoV-2 infection. TCRdb used MiXCR to reprocess the 5' RACE reads, holding one entry per CDR3 protein. This sample yields more than 95,000 distinct CDR3 sequences, of which roughly 9.6% are seen a single time; roughly 4.5% belongs to the top ten. Sample: whole blood, taken at baseline. Every receptor here comes from an adult who was a healthcare worker with PCR-confirmed SARS-CoV-2 infection or an uninfected control (not recorded which).

This clonotype was detected only a few times. This chain uses TRBV7-6 with TRBJ2-7; tentatively, D is TRBD2 (5 bases). The V end was cut by 0 bases, the J end by 6 bases, with 12 bases between. The CDR3 covers 14 residues. Germline CDR1 SGHVS, CDR2 FNYEAQ. The CDR3 reads CASSLAATGSEQYF. CDR3 bases: TGTGCCAGCAGCTTAGCCGCGACGGGAAGCGAGCAGTACTTC.

This clonotype was picked up a small number of times. The rearrangement links TRBV7-9 to TRBJ2-2, with TRBD1 matching over 9 bases. The CDR3 totals 15 residues. Trimming cost V 5 bases and J 5 bases; bases outside gene matches: 6. Germline values: CDR1 SEHNR, CDR2 FQNEAQ (reference sequence). The CDR3 bases are TGTGCCAGCAGCCGAGGGACAGGGATAACCGGGGAGCTGTTTTTT. It specifies CASSRGTGITGELFF. Full variable domain (missing parts from reference TRBV7-9 and TRBJ2-2): DTGVSQNPRHKITKRGQNVTFRCDPISEHNRLYWYRQTLGQGPEFLTYFQNEAQLEKSRLLSDRFSAERPKGSFSTLEIQRTEQGDSAMYLCASSRGTGITGELFFGEGSRLTVL.

This clonotype came up many times. This chain links TRBV7-2 with TRBJ2-1; 9 positions match TRBD1. Germline V gene data show CDR1 as SGHTA and CDR2 as FQGNSA. Losses at the gene ends were 5 bases for V and 8 bases for J; bases not matched to a gene: 10. The CDR3 has 15 residues. CDR3 sequence: CASSPPGQGGDEQFF. For the CDR3, the DNA is TGTGCCAGCAGCCCACCGGGACAGGGCGGGGATGAGCAGTTCTTC.

The rearrangement joins TRBV7-7 to TRBJ2-3; D possibly corresponds to TRBD2 (5 bases). The CDR3 spans 14 residues. Germline CDR1 reads SSHAT; CDR2 reads FNYEAQ (reference sequence). The V and J ends lost 5 bases and 5 bases respectively, with 14 bases between them. For the CDR3, the DNA is TGTGCCAGCAGCCCCATCCGGACTCAAGATACGCAGTATTTT. Its translation: CASSPIRTQDTQYF.

In this sample, this clonotype turned up many times. The rearrangement uses TRBV2 and TRBJ1-4; the D is unclear. Germline-derived CDR1 and CDR2 are SNHLY and FYNNEI. The CDR3 runs to 12 residues. Trimming left V 6 bases short and J 10 bases short, with 12 bases between. The chain's CDR3 is CASSAPDGKLFF. CDR3 nucleotide sequence: TGTGCCAGCAGCGCGCCAGATGGAAAACTGTTTTTT. Drawing the rest from reference TRBV2 and TRBJ1-4, the complete variable domain is EPEVTQTPSHQVTQMGQEVILRCVPISNHLYFYWYRQILGQKVEFLVSFYNNEISEKSEIFDDQFSVERPDGSNFTLKIRSTKLEDSAMYFCASSAPDGKLFFGSGTQLSVL.

This clonotype came up many times. This chain connects TRBV11-2 to TRBJ2-2, with D possibly being TRBD1 (6 bases). CDR3 size: 15 residues. V lost 4 bases and J lost 4, with 13 bases in between. The germline gives CDR1 SGHAT, CDR2 FQNNGV. The CDR3 loop reads CASSSRRGGTGELFF. The CDR3 DNA follows: TGTGCCAGCAGCTCCCGCAGGGGCGGCACCGGGGAGCTGTTTTTT.

There are a few counts of this clonotype. The gene calls are TRBV15 and TRBJ2-1; 9 bases line up with TRBD2. This CDR3 comprises 17 residues. Looked up from germline, CDR1 is LNHNV and CDR2 is YYDKDF (reference sequence). V lost 0 bases and J lost 5; bases outside the gene matches: 8. CDR3 bases: TGTGCCACCAGCAGAGATATCCCGACTAGCGGCCACAATGAGCAGTTCTTC. Amino acids: CATSRDIPTSGHNEQFF.

The V call is TRBV5-4, the J call TRBJ2-3, with D tentatively TRBD1 (6 bases). The length of the CDR3 is 15 residues. Germline CDR1 SGHNT, CDR2 YYREEE (reference sequence). Trimming pared 2 bases from V and 0 bases from J, leaving 10 bases between. CDR3 bases: TGTGCCAGCAGCTTTATGCAGGGGAGCACAGATACGCAGTATTTT. Amino acid sequence: CASSFMQGSTDTQYF.

This clonotype was picked up a small number of times. The chain couples TRBV7-2 to TRBJ2-3; maybe TRBD2 (6 bases). Germline values: CDR1 SGHTA, CDR2 FQGNSA. Trimming took off 5 bases at V and 6 bases at J, with 18 bases between the two ends. The CDR3 length is 15 residues. The CDR3, as DNA: TGTGCCAGCAGCCTCAAAGCGGGTCCGAGGGATACGCAGTATTTT. As protein: CASSLKAGPRDTQYF.